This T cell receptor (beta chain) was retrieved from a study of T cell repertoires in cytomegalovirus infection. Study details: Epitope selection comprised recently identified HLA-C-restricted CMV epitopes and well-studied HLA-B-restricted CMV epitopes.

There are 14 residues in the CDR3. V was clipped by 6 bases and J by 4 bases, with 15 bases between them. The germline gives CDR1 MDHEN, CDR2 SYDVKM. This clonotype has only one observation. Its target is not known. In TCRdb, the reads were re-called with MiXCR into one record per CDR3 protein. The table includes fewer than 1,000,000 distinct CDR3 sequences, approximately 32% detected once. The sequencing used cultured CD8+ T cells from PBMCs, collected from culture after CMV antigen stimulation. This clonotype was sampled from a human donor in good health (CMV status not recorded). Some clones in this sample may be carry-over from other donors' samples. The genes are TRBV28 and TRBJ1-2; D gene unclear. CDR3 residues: CASSLRSDGYGYTF. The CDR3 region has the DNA TGTGCCAGCAGCTTACGAAGCGACGGCTATGGCTACACCTTC.